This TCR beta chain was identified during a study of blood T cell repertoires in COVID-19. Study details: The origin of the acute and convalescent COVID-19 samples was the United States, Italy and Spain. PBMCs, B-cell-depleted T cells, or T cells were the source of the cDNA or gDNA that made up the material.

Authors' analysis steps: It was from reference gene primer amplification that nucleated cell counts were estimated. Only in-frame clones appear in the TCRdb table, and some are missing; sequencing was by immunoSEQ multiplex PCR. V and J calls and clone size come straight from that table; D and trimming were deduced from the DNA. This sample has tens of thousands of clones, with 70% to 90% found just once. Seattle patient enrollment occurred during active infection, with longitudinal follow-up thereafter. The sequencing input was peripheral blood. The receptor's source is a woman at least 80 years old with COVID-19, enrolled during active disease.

CDR3 protein: CATTQGVSGLYPTMNEQFF. As DNA, the CDR3 is TGTGCCACCACCCAGGGGGTATCGGGTTTATATCCCACAATGAATGAGCAGTTCTTC. The V call is TRBV24-1, the J call TRBJ2-1; 7 nucleotides align to TRBD1. The CDR3 has 19 residues. The J segment lost 7 bases and the V segment lost 8 bases, leaving 25 bases of the junction unmatched. In germline, CDR1 is KGHDR, CDR2 SFDVKD.